These T cell receptor beta chains were read from a single sample in a study of T-cell reconstitution after alpha-beta-depleted transplantation in children. TCRdb recomputed calls from the PCR reads with MiXCR, one row per CDR3 protein. The sample holds approximately 1,000,000 distinct CDR3 sequences, roughly 29% seen once. The sequencing used PBMCs, mostly from graft donor cells, collected 360 days after TCRalphabeta/CD19-depleted stem cell transplant. These receptor sequences come from a boy under two years old who had a stem cell transplant for SCID, so the T cells may come from the graft donor. The CDR3 runs from the conserved cysteine through the conserved F or W. Clone sizes are given selectively: once, few, many, or a class where the clone is expanded.

>TRBV5-1|many|TRBJ1-1
CASSLEGQGITEAFF
>TRBV11-2|-|TRBJ2-5
CASSLEGTLYGTQYF
>TRBV7-3|few|TRBJ2-3
CASSRATSGGADTQYF
>TRBV4-2|-|TRBJ2-7
CASSHGGLEETLYEQYF
>TRBV29-1|few|TRBJ2-2
CSAQGTGELFF
>TRBV5-1|-|TRBJ2-1
CASSAEVSEQFF
>TRBV10-3|few|TRBJ2-7
CASGRAAYEQYF
>TRBV20-1|-|TRBJ2-7
CSAAPDFAYEQYF
>TRBV7-8|-|TRBJ2-1
CASNYRGGEQFF
>TRBV9|-|TRBJ2-1
CASSGGTPAGLGLNEQFF